This T cell receptor beta chain was observed in a study of blood T cell repertoires in COVID-19. For the study at large: Spain, Italy and the United States supplied samples that represented acute and convalescent COVID-19. T cells, B-cell-depleted T cells, or PBMCs supplied cDNA or gDNA.

Trimming took 4 bases from V and 2 from J; bases not matched to a gene: 7. The CDR3 length is 15 residues. Germline loops: CDR1 SGHRS, CDR2 YFSETQ. Original data processing: The authors estimated nucleated cell counts from reference gene primer amplification. Measured with immunoSEQ multiplex PCR; TCRdb has only the in-frame clones, and not every one. The D gene and trimming were derived from the DNA, and the V and J assignments and clone size from that table. This table holds more than 90,000 clones, around four fifths found once. Sequences were obtained from peripheral blood. The TCR sequence derives from a woman aged 65 to 85 with acute or convalescent COVID-19. The chain has TRBV5-1 and TRBJ2-3, with TRBD2 matching over 7 bases. CDR3 in DNA: TGCGCCAGCAGCCAAGTGGCGGGAGACACAGATACGCAGTATTTT. Its protein product is CASSQVAGDTDTQYF.